This TCR beta chain was found in a study of T cells expressing NK-cell markers. Across the whole study: One of the eight sequenced donors was seronegative, whereas the other seven were HCMV-seropositive.

Regarding the study as a whole: Dominance of the CD3+CD56-NKG2C+ fraction by these clonotypes also held in a handful of donors. Roughly 6 donors showed dominant NKG2C+ clonotypes comprising roughly 1.0-7.5% of their CD8+ T cells.

The CDR3 extends over 15 amino acids. Germline V gene data show CDR1 as MNHNS and CDR2 as SASEGT. About this clonotype itself: Its antigen is not known.

TCRdb reanalyzed the 5' RACE reads, giving one entry per CDR3 protein sequence and no DNA. The listing contains 400,000 to 550,000 distinct CDR3 sequences. The V gene is TRBV6-1, the J gene TRBJ2-6; lacking DNA, the TRBD1 call made by TCRdb goes unchecked. The TCR originated in a woman aged 18 to 75 in good health. Sequenced sample: blood T cells: a sorted CD56 or NKG2C T cell subset, CD4+ or CD8+ T cells, or bulk PBMC T cells (not recorded which). CDR3 region: CASSPPLLSSSVLTF.